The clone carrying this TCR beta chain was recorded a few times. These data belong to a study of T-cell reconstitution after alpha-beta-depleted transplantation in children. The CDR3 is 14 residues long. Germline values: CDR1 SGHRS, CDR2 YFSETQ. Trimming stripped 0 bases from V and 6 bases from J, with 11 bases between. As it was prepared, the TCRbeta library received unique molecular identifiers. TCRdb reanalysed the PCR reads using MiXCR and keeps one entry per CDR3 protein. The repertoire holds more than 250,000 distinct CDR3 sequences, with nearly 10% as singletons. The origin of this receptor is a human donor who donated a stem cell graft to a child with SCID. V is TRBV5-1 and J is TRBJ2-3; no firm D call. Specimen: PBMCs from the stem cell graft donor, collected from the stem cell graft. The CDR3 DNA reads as TGCGCCAGCAGCTTGGCCCTGGCTTCCGATACGCAGTATTTT. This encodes CASSLALASDTQYF. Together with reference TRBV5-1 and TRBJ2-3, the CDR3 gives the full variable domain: KAGVTQTPRYLIKTRGQQVTLSCSPISGHRSVSWYQQTPGQGLQFLFEYFSETQRNKGNFPGRFSGRQFSNSRSEMNVSTLELGDSALYLCASSLALASDTQYFGPGTRLTVL.